This TCR beta chain appears in the sequencing data of a study of cytomegalovirus exposure and HLA in healthy donors. Overall study findings and caveats: Many donors carried some public TCRs, although rarity characterized most TCR sequences. At a 0.05 false discovery rate, a later analysis found approximately 17,000 TCR beta sequences to be associated with HLA alleles. It was taken for granted in presence/absence analyses that sequencing depth across donors was roughly uniform.

Both 60 Vbeta primers and 13 Jbeta primers went into the PCR. The repertoire was sequenced with immunoSEQ multiplex PCR; TCRdb's copy has only in-frame clones and lacks some. This repertoire comprises around 58,000 clones; its ten largest clones make up about 9.1%. Concerning this clone itself: Its matching antigen is unknown.

Each donor's status was that of a healthy bone marrow donor. CDR1 and CDR2 (germline): MGHRA, YSYEKL. J lost 1 base, V lost 1 base, and 0 bases had no gene match. This CDR3 region has 14 residues. This receptor was obtained from a man aged 50 to 60 in good health and CMV-seropositive. The rearrangement uses TRBV4-1 and TRBJ2-7, with 8 bases aligning to TRBD2. The specimen was PBMCs. The CDR3 region has the DNA TGCGCCAGCAGCCAAGGACTAGCGTCCTACGAGCAGTACTTC. It yields the protein CASSQGLASYEQYF.